These 14 T cell receptor beta chains originate from one sample sequenced in a study of hypomethylating agent response in myelodysplastic syndrome (dated by TCRdb to the early 2020s). The library was made by the immunoSEQ multiplex PCR assay. TCRdb stores this immuneACCESS table with in-frame sequences only. Part of the clones is absent; in the studies checked, under half of the shortfall reflects unresolved V genes, and no reason is known for the rest. The sample data list about 3,000 clones, and 70% to 80% of these were observed just once. The ten largest account for about an eighth of the sample. The source material was bone marrow, sampled before or after starting hypomethylating agent treatment for myelodysplastic syndrome (not recorded which). Every receptor here comes from a human donor with myelodysplastic syndrome.

This clone was detected only a few times. Relative to the germline gene, one junction end is altered; a read error may explain this. V is TRBV7-7 and J is TRBJ2-5; tentative D call: TRBD2 (7 bases). There are 15 residues in the CDR3. Looked up from germline, CDR1 is SSHAT and CDR2 is FNYEAQ (reference sequence). The CDR3 region has the DNA TGTGCTAGCAGCTTTAGGGGGGGGCTCGAAGAGACCCAGTACTTC. This sequence encodes CASSFRGGLEETQYF.

The gene calls are TRBV19 and TRBJ2-1; D ambiguous. Between the trimmed V and J ends, which lost 3 bases and 7 bases, there was a span of 25 bases. From germline, CDR1 is LNHDA and CDR2 SQIVND (reference sequence). This CDR3 is 18 amino acids long. CDR3 loop: CASSIIRVELDTWNEQFF. CDR3 DNA sequence: TGTGCCAGTAGTATTATACGGGTTGAGCTAGACACATGGAATGAGCAGTTCTTC.

The V and J genes are TRBV12-5 and TRBJ2-2, with TRBD2 as a possible D gene (6 bases). The CDR3 consists of 14 residues. Germline V gene sequence: CDR1 LGHNT, CDR2 FRNRAP. Trimming stripped 5 bases from V and 6 bases from J, with 13 bases between. CDR3 nucleotide sequence: TGTGCTAGTGGTCCCTGGGACTTAGCCGGGGAGCTGTTTTTT. Protein product: CASGPWDLAGELFF.

V and J are TRBV19 and TRBJ1-1; possible D gene TRBD1, 6 bases. Germline lookup yields CDR1 LNHDA and CDR2 SQIVND (reference sequence). The CDR3 totals 14 residues. Trimming cost V 3 bases and J 5 bases, with 13 bases left between them. The CDR3 nucleotides are TGTGCCAGTAGTATCGGGGGCACGGGGACTGAAGCTTTCTTT. Translating it yields CASSIGGTGTEAFF.

J is TRBJ2-1 and V is TRBV19, with D maybe TRBD2 (6 bases). CDR1 is LNHDA, CDR2 SQIVND, per germline (reference sequence). The CDR3 is 15 residues long. V was shortened by 7 bases and J by 0 bases, with 13 bases between the two germline ends. This chain's CDR3 is CASTTRGSSYNEQFF. CDR3 coding DNA: TGTGCCAGTACCACGCGGGGAAGCTCCTACAATGAGCAGTTCTTC.

The rearrangement joins TRBV6-1 to TRBJ1-6, with D unclear. Germline-derived CDR1 and CDR2 are MNHNS and SASEGT. The V end was cut by 6 bases, the J end by 8 bases, with 5 bases between. The CDR3 runs to 11 residues. CDR3 sequence (DNA): TGTGCCAGCAGCGACGATTCACCCCTCCACTTT. Translating it yields CASSDDSPLHF.

The genes are TRBV30 and TRBJ1-2; a possible D gene is TRBD1 (5 bases). Deletions cut 1 base from V and 6 bases from J, with 18 bases between. The CDR3 totals 15 residues. Germline lookup yields CDR1 GTSNPN and CDR2 SVGIG (reference sequence). CDR3 DNA sequence: TGTGCCTGGAGTGGGGGGAAAAAACCGGATCATGGCTACACCTTC. Protein product: CAWSGGKKPDHGYTF.

This rearrangement joins TRBV30 to TRBJ1-5; D not resolved. Trimming left V 1 base short and J 1 base short, with 8 bases between. CDR1 GTSNPN and CDR2 SVGIG come from the germline V gene (reference sequence). CDR3 size: 14 residues. This CDR3 is CAWSGSASNQPQHF. The CDR3 DNA reads TGTGCCTGGAGTGGCTCTGCGAGCAATCAGCCCCAGCATTTT.

The CDR3 nucleotides read TGTGCCAGCAGCTCACCCCAAAGGAGCGGGAGCTACGAGCAGTACTTC. It specifies CASSSPQRSGSYEQYF. This chain links TRBV7-9 with TRBJ2-7; 8 nucleotides agree with TRBD2. Trimming removed 4 bases from V and 3 bases from J; junction bases left unmatched: 11. This CDR3 contains 16 residues. Per germline, CDR1 SEHNR and CDR2 FQNEAQ (reference sequence).

This clone was recorded a few times. The chain employs TRBV2 and TRBJ1-2, with 8 bases that match TRBD1. The CDR3 spans 12 residues. The germline gives CDR1 SNHLY, CDR2 FYNNEI. Trimming at V came to 6 bases and at J to 6 bases, leaving 3 bases not matched to a gene. The CDR3 coding sequence is TGTGCCAGCAGCCAGACAGGGGATGGCTACACCTTC. It encodes CASSQTGDGYTF.

The V and J genes are TRBV7-8 and TRBJ1-5; D gene ambiguous. The CDR3 covers 17 residues. Trimming took 2 bases from V and 2 from J, leaving 16 bases between them. Germline CDR1 and CDR2: SGHVS and FQNEAQ. For the CDR3, the DNA is TGTGCCAGCAGCTTAAGTTTAACGGGTAACGGCAATCAGCCCCAGCATTTT. Protein sequence: CASSLSLTGNGNQPQHF.

The rearrangement links TRBV5-4 to TRBJ2-3, with TRBD2 matching over 10 bases. This CDR3 spans 15 amino acids. The V gene end was trimmed by 4 bases and the J gene end by 5 bases; junction bases not matched to a gene: 7. Germline V gene sequence: CDR1 SGHNT, CDR2 YYREEE (reference sequence). DNA of the CDR3: TGTGCCAGCAGCCAGCGGGGGGGCCTGAAAGATACGCAGTATTTT. Encoded protein: CASSQRGGLKDTQYF. The variable domain in full, completed from reference TRBV5-4 and TRBJ2-3, reads ETGVTQSPTHLIKTRGQQVTLRCSSQSGHNTVSWYQQALGQGPQFIFQYYREEENGRGNFPPRFSGLQFPNYSSELNVNALELDDSALYLCASSQRGGLKDTQYFGPGTRLTVL.

This clone occurred a few times. This chain uses TRBV29-1 with TRBJ1-3, with TRBD1 matching over 7 bases. CDR1 is SQVTM, CDR2 ANQGSEA, per germline. Trimming at V came to 0 bases and at J to 1 base, leaving 9 bases not matched to a gene. The CDR3 is 17 amino acids. CDR3 nucleotides: TGCAGCGTTGAAGATCCCGGGACAGCTACATCTGGAAACACCATATATTTT. It codes for CSVEDPGTATSGNTIYF.

The CDR3 nucleotides are TGCAGCGTTGAAGTTGACGGAGTGAGGACAGATACGCAGTATTTT. As protein: CSVEVDGVRTDTQYF. The chain couples TRBV29-1 to TRBJ2-3; D not certain. Germline CDR1 reads SQVTM; CDR2 reads ANQGSEA. V was pared by 1 base and J by 3 bases, with 14 bases between. The CDR3 has 15 residues.